Listed here are 5 T cell receptor beta chains from one sample, sequenced in a study of T cell clones after liver transplantation. The assay was immunoSEQ multiplex PCR, and TCRdb's table has in-frame clones only and misses some. The sample shows 80,000 or so clones, about 82% of them seen only once. Specimen: CD4+ T cells from blood, collected approximately 3.5 years after liver transplant. These TCRs come from a human patient who received a liver transplant. Some of the T cells might come from the graft donor.

The chain couples TRBV18 to TRBJ2-1, with D unresolved. Germline V lookup: CDR1 KGHSH, CDR2 LQKENI. V lost 2 bases and J lost 0, with 2 bases in between. The CDR3 covers 13 residues. The DNA for the CDR3 is TGTGCCAGCTCACCATCCTCCTACAATGAGCAGTTCTTC. Translating it yields CASSPSSYNEQFF.

V usage is TRBV27 and J usage is TRBJ2-2; 10 nucleotides line up with TRBD2. V gave up 4 bases and J gave up 2 bases; unmatched junction bases: 4. This CDR3 is built from 16 residues. Germline assignment: CDR1 MNHEY and CDR2 SMNVEV (reference sequence). CDR3 DNA: TGTGCCAGCAGTTCCGGACTAGCGGTAAACACCGGGGAGCTGTTTTTT. Translated, it gives CASSSGLAVNTGELFF.

This chain connects TRBV5-5 to TRBJ1-2; a weak D match, TRBD1 (5 bases). CDR3 length: 14 residues. V was pared by 3 bases and J by 1 base, with 10 bases between. Germline CDR1 SGHKS, CDR2 YYEKEE (reference sequence). The CDR3 region is CASSSTTVNYGYTF. The CDR3 nucleotides read TGTGCCAGCAGCTCGACGACAGTTAACTATGGCTACACCTTC.

This clone was seen a handful of times. V is TRBV11-2 and J is TRBJ2-7; unclear D gene. The CDR3 consists of 14 residues. Germline loops: CDR1 SGHAT, CDR2 FQNNGV. Trimming took off 5 bases at V and 4 bases at J, with 15 bases between the two ends. The CDR3 nucleotides are TGTGCCAGCAGCACCCAAGCCGGTCCTTACGAGCAGTACTTC. The encoded protein is CASSTQAGPYEQYF. The full variable domain, in which reference TRBV11-2 and TRBJ2-7 provide the parts outside the CDR3, is EAGVAQSPRYKIIEKRQSVAFWCNPISGHATLYWYQQILGQGPKLLIQFQNNGVVDDSQLPKDRFSAERLKGVDSTLKIQPAKLEDSAVYLCASSTQAGPYEQYFGPGTRLTVT.

V is TRBV30 and J is TRBJ1-2, with TRBD1 as a possible D gene (5 bases). Trimming stripped 1 base from V and 7 bases from J, with 16 bases between. Germline-derived CDR1 and CDR2 are GTSNPN and SVGIG (reference sequence). This CDR3 is 14 amino acids long. The CDR3 DNA sequence: TGTGCCTGGAGTGCGGGGACCGCACGGTTTGGCTACACCTTC. Encoded protein: CAWSAGTARFGYTF.